In this sample, the clone carrying this T cell receptor (beta chain) turned up many times. CDR1 is MNHEY and CDR2 is SVGEGT in the germline V gene. CDR3 size: 14 residues. J lost 0 bases, V lost 8 bases, and 5 bases had no gene match. This sample is drawn from a study of T cells in Graves' hyperthyroidism and ophthalmopathy. Regions amplified from RNA transcripts were the TCR beta CDR3 regions. Carried out on the TCR CDR3, a first-round RT-PCR used the HTBI primer set. TCRdb reprocessed the multiplex PCR reads via MiXCR and lists one record per CDR3 protein. The sample yields 200,000 to 250,000 distinct CDR3 sequences, about 16% seen once.

The TCR sequence derives from a woman aged 18 to 35 with Graves' ophthalmopathy. The chain joins TRBV6-2 or TRBV6-3 to TRBJ2-3; 7 nucleotides line up with TRBD2. Sequencing used blood. The CDR3 reads CASVGLESTDTQYF. The DNA for the CDR3 is TGTGCCAGCGTAGGACTAGAGAGCACAGATACGCAGTATTTT.